Presented here are 21 T cell receptor beta chains from one specimen sequenced in a study of cytomegalovirus exposure and HLA in healthy donors. With 60 Vbeta and 13 Jbeta primers, the PCR was carried out. The data were produced by immunoSEQ multiplex PCR, yet TCRdb's version contains in-frame clones alone and is incomplete. The sample lists approximately 120,000 clones, about 68% occurring once. Sequenced: PBMCs. Receptors originate from a man in his forties or fifties in good health and CMV-seropositive.

The J gene is TRBJ2-3, the V gene TRBV5-1; 7 nucleotides line up with TRBD2. The germline CDR1 and CDR2 sequences are SGHRS and YFSETQ. The length of the CDR3 is 16 residues. V lost 3 bases and J lost 2; bases outside the gene matches: 9. CDR3 bases: TGCGCCAGCAGCTCCGGACTAGAGTATCCCACAGATACGCAGTATTTT. As protein: CASSSGLEYPTDTQYF. Drawing the rest from reference TRBV5-1 and TRBJ2-3, the complete variable domain is KAGVTQTPRYLIKTRGQQVTLSCSPISGHRSVSWYQQTPGQGLQFLFEYFSETQRNKGNFPGRFSGRQFSNSRSEMNVSTLELGDSALYLCASSSGLEYPTDTQYFGPGTRLTVL.

The V call is TRBV4-1, the J call TRBJ2-3; D is perhaps TRBD1 (6 bases). This CDR3 is 17 amino acids long. Trimming removed 0 bases from V and 6 bases from J, with 19 bases in between. Germline V gene lookup returns CDR1 MGHRA and CDR2 YSYEKL. The CDR3 coding sequence is TGCGCCAGCAGCCAAGATTTGGAGGACAGACGAAGGGATACGCAGTATTTT. Amino acid sequence: CASSQDLEDRRRDTQYF.

This clone occurred once. The CDR3 nucleotides are TGTGCCAGCAGCTTGGCCGGGTCCAACTCTGGAAACACCATATATTTT. It codes for CASSLAGSNSGNTIYF. V usage is TRBV7-2 and J usage is TRBJ1-3; D unclear. Germline CDR1 is SGHTA and CDR2 is FQGNSA. The V end was cut by 3 bases, the J end by 0 bases, with 12 bases between. The CDR3 is made up of 16 amino acids.

The rearrangement uses TRBV6-5 and TRBJ1-5; TRBD1 is a possible D gene (5 bases). The CDR3 loop spans 14 amino acids. The ends were cut back, 4 bases at V and 5 bases at J, with 12 bases in the middle. From germline, CDR1 is MNHEY and CDR2 SVGAGI. CDR3 DNA: TGTGCCAGCAGTTCGCGGGGGGTGGATCAGCCCCAGCATTTT. Its translation: CASSSRGVDQPQHF.

This clone has only one observation. A junction end diverges from the germline sequence, so it may reflect a read error. The chain combines TRBV7-7 with TRBJ2-7, with a tentative D call TRBD1 (5 bases). CDR3 length: 13 amino acids. Germline CDR1 reads SSHAT; CDR2 reads FNYEAQ (reference sequence). The CDR3 loop is CASSLDTGYEQYF. Written as DNA, the CDR3 is TGTGCTAGCAGCTTAGACACAGGCTACGAGCAGTACTTC.

This clone was seen only a few times. The chain couples TRBV7-9 to TRBJ1-5; 7 positions match TRBD1. With 5 bases clipped from V and 3 bases from J, the junction kept 4 bases outside the gene matches. From germline, CDR1 is SEHNR and CDR2 FQNEAQ (reference sequence). This CDR3 is built from 14 residues. As DNA, the CDR3 is TGTGCCAGCAGCCTAGGGGGCAACAATCAGCCCCAGCATTTT. Translated, it gives CASSLGGNNQPQHF. The full variable domain, rest sourced from reference TRBV7-9 and TRBJ1-5, is DTGVSQNPRHKITKRGQNVTFRCDPISEHNRLYWYRQTLGQGPEFLTYFQNEAQLEKSRLLSDRFSAERPKGSFSTLEIQRTEQGDSAMYLCASSLGGNNQPQHFGDGTRLSIL.

J is TRBJ2-7 and V is TRBV5-5; 9 nucleotides match TRBD1. Germline lookup yields CDR1 SGHKS and CDR2 YYEKEE (reference sequence). With 4 bases clipped from V and 6 bases from J, the junction kept 11 bases outside the gene matches. This CDR3 is built from 15 residues. The CDR3 region is CASSPDLGTGTEQYF. CDR3 coding DNA: TGTGCCAGCAGCCCCGACCTTGGGACAGGGACCGAGCAGTACTTC.

V and J are TRBV11-1 and TRBJ2-1, with TRBD1 matching 10 bases. This CDR3 region has 15 residues. Trimming removed 5 bases from V and 0 bases from J; junction bases left unmatched: 1. CDR1 and CDR2 from the germline V gene are SGHAT and FQDESV (reference sequence). CDR3: CASSRTGGSYNEQFF. The DNA for the CDR3 is TGTGCCAGCAGCCGGACAGGGGGCTCCTACAATGAGCAGTTCTTC.

This clone was seen once. V is TRBV4-2 and J is TRBJ2-3, with D maybe TRBD1 (7 bases). V was clipped by 4 bases and J by 3 bases, with 17 bases between them. The CDR3 length is 16 residues. CDR1 is LGHNA and CDR2 is YNFKEQ in the germline V gene. The CDR3: CASSPVGQGGTDTQYF. The CDR3 nucleotides are TGTGCCAGCAGCCCGGTGGGGCAGGGGGGAACAGATACGCAGTATTTT.

This rearrangement joins TRBV27 to TRBJ1-1; 10 nucleotides agree with TRBD1. Trimming removed 7 bases from V and 11 bases from J; junction bases left unmatched: 10. CDR1 and CDR2 (germline): MNHEY, SMNVEV (reference sequence). The CDR3 runs to 13 residues. CDR3 in amino acids: CASNSRQGAMAFF. CDR3 coding DNA: TGTGCCAGCAACTCCCGACAGGGGGCTATGGCTTTCTTT.

The chain carries TRBV27 and TRBJ2-3; 10 bases are a match to TRBD2. J lost 3 bases, V lost 2 bases, and 17 bases had no gene match. CDR1 is MNHEY, CDR2 SMNVEV, per germline (reference sequence). The CDR3 is made up of 20 amino acids. CDR3 protein: CASSLEEKREGRGGTDTQYF. As DNA, the CDR3 is TGTGCCAGCAGTTTAGAGGAGAAGCGGGAGGGCCGGGGGGGGACAGATACGCAGTATTTT.

V and J are TRBV28 and TRBJ2-3; 7 positions agree with TRBD2. Germline assignment: CDR1 MDHEN and CDR2 SYDVKM. The CDR3 covers 15 residues. V lost 5 bases to trimming and J lost 4 bases; unmatched junction nucleotides: 9. CDR3 DNA: TGTGCCAGCAGTCCCCCGGGACTACCGGCAGATACGCAGTATTTT. Translating it yields CASSPPGLPADTQYF.

Only one count was recorded for this clone. The rearrangement links TRBV18 to TRBJ1-3; 9 bases agree with TRBD1. This CDR3 has 17 residues. V lost 3 bases to trimming and J lost 4 bases; unmatched junction nucleotides: 10. Per the germline V gene, CDR1 is KGHSH and CDR2 is LQKENI. The CDR3 nucleotides are TGTGCCAGCTCACCTTACTCCGGGACAGGGAACGGAAACACCATATATTTT. This translates into CASSPYSGTGNGNTIYF.

This clone was counted only a few times. The CDR3 sequence: CASSSESLNTEAFF. Written as DNA, the CDR3 is TGTGCCAGCAGCTCGGAGAGTCTGAACACTGAAGCTTTCTTT. The rearrangement links TRBV5-6 to TRBJ1-1; D is unresolved. Germline V lookup: CDR1 SGHDT, CDR2 YYEEEE. The length of the CDR3 is 14 residues. V was pared by 3 bases and J by 0 bases, with 9 bases between.

This chain uses TRBV28 with TRBJ1-1, with TRBD1 as a possible D gene (6 bases). Between the trimmed V and J ends, which lost 3 bases and 5 bases, there was a span of 16 bases. CDR1 and CDR2 from the germline V gene are MDHEN and SYDVKM. The length of the CDR3 is 15 residues. The DNA for the CDR3 is TGTGCCAGCAGTTTTACCCAGGGGATAGGGACTGAAGCTTTCTTT. This translates into CASSFTQGIGTEAFF.

The V gene is TRBV7-2, the J gene TRBJ1-1; tentative D call: TRBD1 (5 bases). The CDR3 spans 16 residues. V gave up 3 bases and J gave up 1 base, with 15 bases separating them. Germline V gene data show CDR1 as SGHTA and CDR2 as FQGNSA. Here the CDR3 reads CASSFGGTGANTEAFF. DNA for the CDR3: TGTGCCAGCAGCTTTGGGGGGACGGGCGCGAACACTGAAGCTTTCTTT. Using reference TRBV7-2 and TRBJ1-1 for the parts outside the CDR3, the full variable domain is GAGVSQSPSNKVTEKGKDVELRCDPISGHTALYWYRQSLGQGLEFLIYFQGNSAPDKSGLPSDRFSAERTGGSVSTLTIQRTQQEDSAVYLCASSFGGTGANTEAFFGQGTRLTVV.

CDR3 sequence (DNA): TGTGCTAGTGGTTTGGTTCAAGGGGACACCGGGGAGCTGTTTTTT. This translates into CASGLVQGDTGELFF. This chain connects TRBV12-5 to TRBJ2-2; possibly TRBD1 for D (5 bases). This CDR3 has 15 residues. Germline V gives CDR1 LGHNT, CDR2 FRNRAP. Trimming stripped 0 bases from V and 3 bases from J, with 8 bases between.

This clone was seen a few times. This sequence joins TRBV1 and TRBJ1-1. TRBV1 is classified as a pseudogene. The CDR3 extends over 14 amino acids. The chain's CDR3 is CTTMLSRRGTEAFF. The DNA for the CDR3 is TGCACCACCATGTTGAGCAGGAGGGGCACTGAAGCTTTCTTT.

The V gene is TRBV7-9, the J gene TRBJ1-2; possible D gene TRBD1, 5 bases. Between the trimmed V and J ends, which lost 1 base and 7 bases, there was a span of 13 bases. Per the germline V gene, CDR1 is SEHNR and CDR2 is FQNEAQ (reference sequence). The CDR3 length is 14 residues. DNA for the CDR3: TGTGCCAGCAGCTTAGGGGGCGCGCTTGGTGGCTACACCTTC. Its protein is CASSLGGALGGYTF.

J is TRBJ2-3 and V is TRBV7-8, with 7 bases lining up with TRBD2. This CDR3 region has 17 residues. Germline assignment: CDR1 SGHVS and CDR2 FQNEAQ. J gave up 2 bases and V 5 bases, and 13 bases lay outside the gene matches. This CDR3 reads CASSPGGRGFYTDTQYF. The CDR3 DNA reads as TGTGCCAGCAGCCCGGGGGGACGGGGGTTCTACACAGATACGCAGTATTTT.

This rearrangement joins TRBV7-2 to TRBJ1-2; a weak D match, TRBD1 (6 bases). CDR1 and CDR2 from the germline V gene are SGHTA and FQGNSA. The CDR3 spans 15 residues. Between the trimmed V and J ends, which lost 5 bases and 6 bases, there was a span of 19 bases. CDR3 residues: CASSQSATGRNGYTF. The CDR3 bases are TGTGCCAGCAGCCAAAGTGCTACAGGGAGAAATGGCTACACCTTC. Full variable domain (outside the CDR3, taken from reference TRBV7-2 and TRBJ1-2): GAGVSQSPSNKVTEKGKDVELRCDPISGHTALYWYRQSLGQGLEFLIYFQGNSAPDKSGLPSDRFSAERTGGSVSTLTIQRTQQEDSAVYLCASSQSATGRNGYTFGSGTRLTVV.